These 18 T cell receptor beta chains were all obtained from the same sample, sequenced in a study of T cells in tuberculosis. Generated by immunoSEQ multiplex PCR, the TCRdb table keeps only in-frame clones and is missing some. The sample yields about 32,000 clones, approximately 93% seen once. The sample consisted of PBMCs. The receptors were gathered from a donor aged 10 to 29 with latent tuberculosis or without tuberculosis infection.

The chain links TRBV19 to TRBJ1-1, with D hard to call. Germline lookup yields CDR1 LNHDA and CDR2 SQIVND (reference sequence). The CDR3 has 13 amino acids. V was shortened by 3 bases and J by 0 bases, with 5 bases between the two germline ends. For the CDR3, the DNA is TGTGCCAGTAGTATGTCAGTGAACACTGAAGCTTTCTTT. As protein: CASSMSVNTEAFF. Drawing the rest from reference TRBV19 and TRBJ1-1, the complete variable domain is DGGITQSPKYLFRKEGQNVTLSCEQNLNHDAMYWYRQDPGQGLRLIYYSQIVNDFQKGDIAEGYSVSREKKESFPLTVTSAQKNPTAFYLCASSMSVNTEAFFGQGTRLTVV.

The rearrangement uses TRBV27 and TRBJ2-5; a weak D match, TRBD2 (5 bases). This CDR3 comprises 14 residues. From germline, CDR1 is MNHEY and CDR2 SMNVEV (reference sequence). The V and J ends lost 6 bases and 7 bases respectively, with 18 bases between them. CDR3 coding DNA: TGTGCCAGCAGATCGGCGGGTTCGGGGAGGACCCAGTACTTC. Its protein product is CASRSAGSGRTQYF.

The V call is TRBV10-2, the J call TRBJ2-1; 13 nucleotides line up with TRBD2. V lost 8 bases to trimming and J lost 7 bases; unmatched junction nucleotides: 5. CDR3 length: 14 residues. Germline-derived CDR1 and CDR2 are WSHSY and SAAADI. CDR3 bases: TGCGCCAGCTCACTAGCGGGAGGGAGGAATGAGCAGTTCTTC. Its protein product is CASSLAGGRNEQFF.

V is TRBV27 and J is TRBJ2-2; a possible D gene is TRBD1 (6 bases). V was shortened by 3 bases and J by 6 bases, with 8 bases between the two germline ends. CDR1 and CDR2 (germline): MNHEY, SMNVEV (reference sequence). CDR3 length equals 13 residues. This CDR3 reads CASSLDSAGELFF. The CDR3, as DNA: TGTGCCAGCAGTTTGGACAGCGCCGGGGAGCTGTTTTTT.

The CDR3: CASSLSQVGELFF. In nucleotides, the CDR3 is TGTGCCAGCAGCTTGTCCCAGGTCGGGGAGCTGTTTTTT. The chain couples TRBV7-3 to TRBJ2-2; no firm D call. The V and J ends lost 3 bases and 7 bases respectively, with 9 bases between them. Germline V gene data show CDR1 as SGHTA and CDR2 as FQGTGA. The CDR3 length is 13 residues.

CDR3 DNA: TGTGCCGGAACAGGGGGTCGTTCACCCCTCCACTTT. It yields the protein CAGTGGRSPLHF. The chain employs TRBV30 and TRBJ1-6; TRBD1 matches at 8 bases. CDR1 is GTSNPN, CDR2 SVGIG, per germline (reference sequence). V shed 8 bases, J shed 9 bases, and the junction held 6 bases outside the gene matches. CDR3 size: 12 residues.

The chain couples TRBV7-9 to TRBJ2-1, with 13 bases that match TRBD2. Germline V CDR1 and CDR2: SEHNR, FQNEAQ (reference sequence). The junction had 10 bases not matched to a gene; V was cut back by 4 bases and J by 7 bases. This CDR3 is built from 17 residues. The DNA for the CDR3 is TGTGCCAGCAGCTCCATCCGACTAGCGGGAGGACGGAATGAGCAGTTCTTC. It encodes CASSSIRLAGGRNEQFF.

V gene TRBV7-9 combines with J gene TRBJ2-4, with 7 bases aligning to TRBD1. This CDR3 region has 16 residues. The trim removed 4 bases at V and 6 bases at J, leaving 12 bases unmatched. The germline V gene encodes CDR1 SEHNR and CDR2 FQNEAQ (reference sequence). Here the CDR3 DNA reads TGTGCCAGCAGCTATTCAGGGGGAAGTAGTGGAAACATTCAGTACTTC. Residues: CASSYSGGSSGNIQYF.

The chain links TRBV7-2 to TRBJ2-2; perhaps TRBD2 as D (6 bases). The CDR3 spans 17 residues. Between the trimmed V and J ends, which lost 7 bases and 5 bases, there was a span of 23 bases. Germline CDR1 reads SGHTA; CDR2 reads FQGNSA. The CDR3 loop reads CASIRIQQGLWTGELFF. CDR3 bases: TGTGCCAGCATCAGAATTCAACAAGGACTATGGACCGGGGAGCTGTTTTTT.

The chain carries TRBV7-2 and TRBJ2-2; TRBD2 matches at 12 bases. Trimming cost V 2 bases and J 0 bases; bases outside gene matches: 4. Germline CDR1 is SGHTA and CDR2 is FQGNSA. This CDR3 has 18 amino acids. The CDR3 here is CASSLYASGRANTGELFF. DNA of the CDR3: TGTGCCAGCAGCTTATACGCTAGCGGGAGGGCGAACACCGGGGAGCTGTTTTTT.

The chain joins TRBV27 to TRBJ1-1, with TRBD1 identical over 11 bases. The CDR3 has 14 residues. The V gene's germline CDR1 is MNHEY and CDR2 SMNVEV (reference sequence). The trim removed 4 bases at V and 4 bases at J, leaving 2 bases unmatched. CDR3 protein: CASSWDRGSTEAFF. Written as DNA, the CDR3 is TGTGCCAGCAGTTGGGACAGGGGGAGCACTGAAGCTTTCTTT.

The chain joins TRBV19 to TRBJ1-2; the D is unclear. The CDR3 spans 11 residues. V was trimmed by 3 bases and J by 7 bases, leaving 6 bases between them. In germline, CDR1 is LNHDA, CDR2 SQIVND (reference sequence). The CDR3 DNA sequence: TGTGCCAGTAGTATGAGAGGTGGCTACACCTTC. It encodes CASSMRGGYTF.

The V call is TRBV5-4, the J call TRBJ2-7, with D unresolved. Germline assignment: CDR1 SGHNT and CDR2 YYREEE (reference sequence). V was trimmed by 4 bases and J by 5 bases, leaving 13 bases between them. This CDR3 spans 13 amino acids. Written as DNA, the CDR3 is TGTGCCAGCAGCCGCCAAGACTGGCACGAGCAGTACTTC. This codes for CASSRQDWHEQYF.

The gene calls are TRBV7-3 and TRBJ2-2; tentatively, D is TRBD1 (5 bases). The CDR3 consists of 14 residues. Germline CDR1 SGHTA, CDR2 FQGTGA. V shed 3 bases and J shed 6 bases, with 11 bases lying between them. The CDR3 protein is CASSFQGNAGELFF. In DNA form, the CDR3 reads TGTGCCAGCAGCTTCCAGGGAAACGCCGGGGAGCTGTTTTTT. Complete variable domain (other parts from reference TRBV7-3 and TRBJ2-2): GAGVSQTPSNKVTEKGKYVELRCDPISGHTALYWYRQSLGQGPEFLIYFQGTGAADDSGLPNDRFFAVRPEGSVSTLKIQRTERGDSAVYLCASSFQGNAGELFFGEGSRLTVL.

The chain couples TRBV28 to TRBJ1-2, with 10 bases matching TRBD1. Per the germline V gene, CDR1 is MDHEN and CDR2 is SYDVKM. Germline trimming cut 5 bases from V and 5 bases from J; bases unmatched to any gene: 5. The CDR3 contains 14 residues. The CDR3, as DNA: TGTGCCAGCAGTGGACAGGGGGATCTTTATGGCTACACCTTC. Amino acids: CASSGQGDLYGYTF.

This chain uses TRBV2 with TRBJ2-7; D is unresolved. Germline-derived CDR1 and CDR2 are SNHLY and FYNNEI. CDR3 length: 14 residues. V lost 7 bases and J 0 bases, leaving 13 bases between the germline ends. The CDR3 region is CASINGSLSYEQYF. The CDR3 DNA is TGTGCCAGCATAAACGGGTCCCTCTCCTACGAGCAGTACTTC. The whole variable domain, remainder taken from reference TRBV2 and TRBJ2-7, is EPEVTQTPSHQVTQMGQEVILRCVPISNHLYFYWYRQILGQKVEFLVSFYNNEISEKSEIFDDQFSVERPDGSNFTLKIRSTKLEDSAMYFCASINGSLSYEQYFGPGTRLTVT.

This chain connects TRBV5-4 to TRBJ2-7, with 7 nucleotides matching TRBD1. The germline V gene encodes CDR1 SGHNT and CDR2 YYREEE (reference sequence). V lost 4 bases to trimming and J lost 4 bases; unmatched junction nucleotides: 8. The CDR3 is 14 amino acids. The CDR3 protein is CASSLRQGSYEQYF. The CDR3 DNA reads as TGTGCCAGCAGCCTAAGACAGGGATCGTACGAGCAGTACTTC.

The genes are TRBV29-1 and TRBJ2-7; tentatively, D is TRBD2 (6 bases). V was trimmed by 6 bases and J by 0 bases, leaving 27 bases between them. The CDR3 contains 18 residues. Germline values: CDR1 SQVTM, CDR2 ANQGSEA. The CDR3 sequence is CSVSLGRRAGISSYEQYF. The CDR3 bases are TGCAGCGTCTCACTCGGTCGGAGAGCGGGTATTAGCTCCTACGAGCAGTACTTC.